The next 12 T cell receptor beta chains were all read from a single sample in a study of regulatory T cells in long-lasting Graves disease. Time point given: persistent/refractory GD, antithyroid drugs over 5 years with positive TRAb. PBMC-derived RNA was used for the TCR library. iRepertoire HTBI primers and Arm-PCR of CDR3 regions built TCR beta libraries. TCRdb ran MiXCR on the multiplex PCR reads and lists one entry per CDR3 protein. There are 650,000 to 850,000 distinct CDR3 sequences in the sample; around 30% occur only once, and roughly 40% lies in the top ten. The input for sequencing was peripheral blood mononuclear cells (PBMCs), taken when the disease was refractory, from a patient treated with antithyroid drugs. The receptors derive from a female donor with Graves disease.

The sample holds a few counts of this clonotype. V gene TRBV19 combines with J gene TRBJ2-7; 10 nucleotides match TRBD2. Germline CDR1 reads LNHDA; CDR2 reads SQIVND (reference sequence). The junction had 11 bases not matched to a gene; V was cut back by 7 bases and J by 2 bases. The CDR3 extends over 16 amino acids. The chain's CDR3 is CASTPSSGRAAYEQYF. The CDR3, as DNA: TGTGCCAGTACCCCCTCCAGCGGGAGGGCAGCCTACGAGCAGTACTTC.

The chain links TRBV25-1 to TRBJ2-5, with 8 bases that match TRBD2. The tail of the sequence fits TRBJ2-1 better, so the J call may be wrong. This CDR3 comprises 16 residues. Per germline, CDR1 MGHDK and CDR2 SYGVNS. The CDR3 loop is CASRQGGSGIQGEQFF. The CDR3 DNA reads TGTGCCAGCAGACAGGGCGGTAGCGGGATACAGGGTGAGCAGTTCTTC.

This chain uses TRBV6-1 with TRBJ2-7, with 7 bases fitting TRBD1. Germline values: CDR1 MNHNS, CDR2 SASEGT. This CDR3 has 14 amino acids. The ends lost 5 bases at V and 2 bases at J; junction bases unmatched: 6. In DNA form, the CDR3 reads TGTGCCAGCAGTCGAGTACAGGGGACCTACGAGCAGTACTTC. Protein: CASSRVQGTYEQYF.

The J gene is TRBJ1-1, the V gene TRBV12-3 or TRBV12-4; D not certain. The CDR3 runs to 12 residues. The ends were cut back, 4 bases at V and 5 bases at J, with 8 bases in the middle. CDR3 loop: CASSYVETEAFF. CDR3 sequence (DNA): TGTGCCAGCAGTTATGTGGAAACTGAAGCTTTCTTT.

This chain links TRBV15 with TRBJ1-2; unclear D gene. CDR3 size: 14 residues. From germline, CDR1 is LNHNV and CDR2 YYDKDF (reference sequence). The V and J ends lost 0 bases and 4 bases respectively, with 9 bases between them. In DNA, the CDR3 is TGTGCCACCAGCAGAGATCTGGCAGTCTATGGCTACACCTTC. This codes for CATSRDLAVYGYTF.

The gene calls are TRBV19 and TRBJ2-2; a possible D gene is TRBD2 (6 bases). Trimming removed 5 bases at V and 8 bases at J, with 18 bases between. Per the germline V gene, CDR1 is LNHDA and CDR2 is SQIVND (reference sequence). This CDR3 has 15 amino acids. CDR3 region: CASSLPGLPFGELFF. The CDR3 DNA follows: TGTGCCAGTAGTCTCCCGGGACTGCCATTTGGGGAGCTGTTTTTT.

The chain recombines TRBV3-1 with TRBJ1-2, with 9 positions matching TRBD1. Germline CDR1 LGHDT, CDR2 YNNKEL (reference sequence). CDR3 size: 15 residues. The trim removed 6 bases at V and 6 bases at J, leaving 11 bases unmatched. In DNA, the CDR3 is TGTGCCAGCAGTTTCCTTGGACAGGGGTTGGATGGCTACACCTTC. Translated: CASSFLGQGLDGYTF.

The CDR3 spells CASSSPGPLRNTIYF. CDR3 in DNA: TGTGCCAGTAGTTCCCCCGGACCCCTGAGAAACACCATATATTTT. This chain joins TRBV19 and TRBJ1-3; D unclear. Between the trimmed V and J ends, which lost 5 bases and 5 bases, there was a span of 16 bases. This CDR3 is built from 15 residues. Per the germline V gene, CDR1 is LNHDA and CDR2 is SQIVND (reference sequence).

This clonotype showed up many times. The chain links TRBV2 to TRBJ1-5; D unresolved. CDR3 length: 14 amino acids. Germline V CDR1 and CDR2: SNHLY, FYNNEI. Trimming shortened V by 0 bases and J by 6 bases, and 9 bases separated the two germline ends. Here the CDR3 DNA reads TGTGCCAGCAGTGAAGCCTCGATTTTTCAGCCCCAGCATTTT. It codes for CASSEASIFQPQHF.

This clonotype showed up many times. The chain combines TRBV6-5 with TRBJ2-7, with 10 bases matching TRBD2. The junction had 13 bases not matched to a gene; V was cut back by 4 bases and J by 7 bases. The CDR3 extends over 16 amino acids. The germline gives CDR1 MNHEY, CDR2 SVGAGI. This CDR3 is CASSSRTSGSPGEQYF. CDR3 coding DNA: TGTGCCAGCAGTTCGCGGACTAGCGGCAGTCCGGGGGAGCAGTACTTC.

The chain is built from TRBV12-3 or TRBV12-4 and TRBJ2-2; D possibly corresponds to TRBD1 (5 bases). Trimming took 6 bases from V and 6 from J, leaving 11 bases between them. This CDR3 has 13 amino acids. CDR3 sequence (DNA): TGTGCCAGCAGCTTCAGGGTTGCCGGGGAGCTGTTTTTT. Translation gives CASSFRVAGELFF.

This clonotype was seen only a few times. V usage is TRBV20-1 and J usage is TRBJ2-7; 7 nucleotides agree with TRBD2. V was pared by 3 bases and J by 6 bases, with 5 bases of the junction left unmatched. The germline V gene has CDR1 DFQATT and CDR2 SNEGSKA (reference sequence). This CDR3 comprises 12 residues. The CDR3 loop reads CSARWLAAEQYF. The CDR3, as DNA: TGCAGTGCTAGGTGGCTAGCGGCCGAGCAGTACTTC.